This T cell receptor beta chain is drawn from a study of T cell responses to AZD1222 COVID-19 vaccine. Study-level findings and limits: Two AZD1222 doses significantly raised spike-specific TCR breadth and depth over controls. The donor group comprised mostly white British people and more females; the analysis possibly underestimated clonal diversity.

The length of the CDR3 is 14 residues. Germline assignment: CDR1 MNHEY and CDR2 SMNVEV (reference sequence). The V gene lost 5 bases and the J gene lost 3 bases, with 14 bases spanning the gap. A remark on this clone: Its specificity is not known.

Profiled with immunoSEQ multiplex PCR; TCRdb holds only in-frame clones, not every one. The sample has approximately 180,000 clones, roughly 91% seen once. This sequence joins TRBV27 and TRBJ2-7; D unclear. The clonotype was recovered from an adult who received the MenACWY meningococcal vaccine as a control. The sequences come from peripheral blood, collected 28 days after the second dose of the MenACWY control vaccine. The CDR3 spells CASSPWTPGYEQYF. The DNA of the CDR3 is TGTGCCAGCAGTCCTTGGACCCCTGGCTACGAGCAGTACTTC.